Listed below are T cell receptor beta chains from one sample, sequenced in a study of monozygotic twins with inflammatory bowel disease. TCRdb reprocessed the 5' RACE reads; each CDR3 protein has one entry and no DNA is given. This sample lists some 150,000 distinct CDR3 sequences; its ten largest clones have roughly 2.3%. The material sequenced was blood. Source of these receptors: a human donor with ulcerative colitis or Crohn's disease, or a healthy co-twin of an affected twin (not recorded which). Both conserved end residues are part of each CDR3.

V gene: TRBV20-1; J gene: TRBJ1-5; CDR3 protein: CSAGGGARLGQPQHF
V gene: TRBV7-3; J gene: TRBJ2-5; CDR3 protein: CASSRLAGVGETQYF
V gene: TRBV5-1; J gene: TRBJ1-1; CDR3 protein: CASSFNSFTPNTEAFF
V gene: TRBV9; J gene: TRBJ2-1; CDR3 protein: CASSVLGTDYNEQFF
V gene: TRBV10-3; J gene: TRBJ2-1; CDR3 protein: CAPTDRGYNEQFF
V gene: TRBV9; J gene: TRBJ1-2; CDR3 protein: CASSVDISAYGYTF
V gene: TRBV5-1; J gene: TRBJ2-3; CDR3 protein: CASSLGTSGGATDTQYF
V gene: TRBV7-2; J gene: TRBJ1-2; CDR3 protein: CASTPGLQSYGYTF
V gene: TRBV27; J gene: TRBJ1-2; CDR3 protein: CASSRGNGENYGYTF
V gene: TRBV5-1; J gene: TRBJ1-1; CDR3 protein: CASSFDGGNTEAFF
V gene: TRBV7-8; J gene: TRBJ1-5; CDR3 protein: CASSGGGNQPQHF
V gene: TRBV5-1; J gene: TRBJ1-1; CDR3 protein: CASSWAVPLMNTEAFF
V gene: TRBV29-1; J gene: TRBJ2-3; CDR3 protein: CSGRAGGPSTDTQYF
V gene: TRBV12-3/TRBV12-4; J gene: TRBJ2-2; CDR3 protein: CASSLIGIGGAGELFF
V gene: TRBV4-3; J gene: TRBJ2-5; CDR3 protein: CASSQLLKETQYF
V gene: TRBV27; J gene: TRBJ2-5; CDR3 protein: CASATGGQETQYF
V gene: TRBV6-1; J gene: TRBJ2-3; CDR3 protein: CASSHLSGSLTDTQYF
V gene: TRBV10-2; J gene: TRBJ2-1; CDR3 protein: CASRSHLTTRLNEQFF
V gene: TRBV12-3/TRBV12-4; J gene: TRBJ1-5; CDR3 protein: CARERQGDSNQPQHF
V gene: TRBV20-1; J gene: TRBJ1-2; CDR3 protein: CSAGQGIYGYTF
V gene: TRBV7-3; J gene: TRBJ2-7; CDR3 protein: CASSLAESYEQYF
V gene: TRBV24-1; J gene: TRBJ2-7; CDR3 protein: CATSDSGQIQYF
V gene: TRBV7-3; J gene: TRBJ2-1; CDR3 protein: CASSLTGNLYNEQFF
V gene: TRBV11-2; J gene: TRBJ2-7; CDR3 protein: CASSLGQGAIHEQYF
V gene: TRBV4-2; J gene: TRBJ1-6; CDR3 protein: CASSQENSPLHF
V gene: TRBV7-2; J gene: TRBJ2-5; CDR3 protein: CASSLVIQETQYF
V gene: TRBV7-3; J gene: TRBJ2-1; CDR3 protein: CASSPPGAYNEQFF
V gene: TRBV12-3/TRBV12-4; J gene: TRBJ2-3; CDR3 protein: CASSLTGGSTDTQYF
V gene: TRBV5-1; J gene: TRBJ1-1; CDR3 protein: CASSLSGIHTEAFF
V gene: TRBV7-2; J gene: TRBJ2-3; CDR3 protein: CASSSPAEGDTQYF
V gene: TRBV5-1; J gene: TRBJ2-3; CDR3 protein: CASSLAGSTGDTQYF
V gene: TRBV20-1; J gene: TRBJ2-1; CDR3 protein: CSARTAIRSYNEQFF
V gene: TRBV3-1; J gene: TRBJ2-1; CDR3 protein: CASSQGRGQSYNEQFF
V gene: TRBV12-3/TRBV12-4; J gene: TRBJ2-5; CDR3 protein: CASSPAQGVQETQYF
V gene: TRBV7-9; J gene: TRBJ2-7; CDR3 protein: CASSPDLGHEQYF
V gene: TRBV5-1; J gene: TRBJ1-4; CDR3 protein: CASSRYRGIKEKLFF
V gene: TRBV5-1; J gene: TRBJ1-2; CDR3 protein: CASSLETNYGYTF
V gene: TRBV5-1; J gene: TRBJ2-2; CDR3 protein: CASSRDRGRSGELFF
V gene: TRBV20-1; J gene: TRBJ1-2; CDR3 protein: CSAAPPGRFYGYTF
V gene: TRBV7-6; J gene: TRBJ2-5; CDR3 protein: CASSFFAGGQETQYF
V gene: TRBV7-2; J gene: TRBJ2-3; CDR3 protein: CASSLSTRGPPTDTQYF
V gene: TRBV12-3/TRBV12-4; J gene: TRBJ2-3; CDR3 protein: CASFALGGASDTQYF
V gene: TRBV20-1; J gene: TRBJ1-1; CDR3 protein: CSALEGSNTEAFF
V gene: TRBV7-6; J gene: TRBJ2-1; CDR3 protein: CASSLDGTGVEQFF
V gene: TRBV12-3/TRBV12-4; J gene: TRBJ1-2; CDR3 protein: CASSPGGFGYTF
V gene: TRBV7-9; J gene: TRBJ2-1; CDR3 protein: CASSLQRGSSYNEQFF
V gene: TRBV7-2; J gene: TRBJ2-7; CDR3 protein: CASSLVSGGREAQYF
V gene: TRBV29-1; J gene: TRBJ2-5; CDR3 protein: CSPFVKETQYF
V gene: TRBV29-1; J gene: TRBJ1-1; CDR3 protein: CSVEATGDGTEAFF
V gene: TRBV5-1; J gene: TRBJ1-6; CDR3 protein: CASSPGQGAVYSPLHF
V gene: TRBV12-3/TRBV12-4; J gene: TRBJ2-3; CDR3 protein: CASSRTSGSDYF
V gene: TRBV7-9; J gene: TRBJ2-5; CDR3 protein: CASSSGTGGAETQYF
V gene: TRBV5-1; J gene: TRBJ2-1; CDR3 protein: CASSLRDRETDNEQFF
V gene: TRBV12-3/TRBV12-4; J gene: TRBJ1-2; CDR3 protein: CASSSTANYGYTF